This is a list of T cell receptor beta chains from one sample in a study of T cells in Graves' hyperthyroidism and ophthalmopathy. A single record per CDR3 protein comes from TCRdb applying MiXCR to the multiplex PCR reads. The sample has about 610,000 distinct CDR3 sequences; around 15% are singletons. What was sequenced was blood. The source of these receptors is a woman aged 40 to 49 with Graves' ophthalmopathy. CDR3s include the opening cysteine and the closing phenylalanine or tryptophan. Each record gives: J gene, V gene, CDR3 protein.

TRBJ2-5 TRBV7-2 CASSSFGRAWETQYF
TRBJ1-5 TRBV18 CASSPGGNQPQHF
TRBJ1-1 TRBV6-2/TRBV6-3 CASSLGGGKAFF
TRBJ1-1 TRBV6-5 CASSLSDRAEAFF
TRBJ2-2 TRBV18 CASSPPLGYTGELFF
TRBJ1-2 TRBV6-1 CASNPGSLDSSGYTF
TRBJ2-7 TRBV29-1 CSVEDPGRGRHEQYF
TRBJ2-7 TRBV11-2 CASSPGPGQGISEQYF
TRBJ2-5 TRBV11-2 CASSRAGQGGGQETQYF
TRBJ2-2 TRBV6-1 CASRSSGNTGELFF
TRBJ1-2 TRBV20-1 CSAARGPDYGYTF
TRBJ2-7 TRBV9 CASSPGSRSSYEQYF
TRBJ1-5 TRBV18 CASSVRQGHQPQHF
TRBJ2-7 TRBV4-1 CASSQDRMASHEQYF
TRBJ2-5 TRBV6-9 CASSYRGGGSDEETQYF
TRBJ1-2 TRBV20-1 CSASGDSYGYTF
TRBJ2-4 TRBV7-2 CASSPSWGELAKNIQYF
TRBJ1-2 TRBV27 CASGTDGWAYGYTF
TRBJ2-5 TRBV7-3 CASSLRQGHQETQYF
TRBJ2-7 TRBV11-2 CASSSGTSGSVGYEQYF
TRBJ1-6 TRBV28 CASQGGGERSPLHF
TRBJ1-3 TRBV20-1 CSALDRVTGNTIYF
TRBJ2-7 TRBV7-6 CASSLLLAGVEQYF
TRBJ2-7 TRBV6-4 CASSEDRTSRYEQYF
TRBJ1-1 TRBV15 CATANRGATEAFF
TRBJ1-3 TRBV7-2 CASSPGRAGNTIYF
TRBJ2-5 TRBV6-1 CASRGPPTSGKAGETQYF
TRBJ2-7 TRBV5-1 CASSPQRTGPAKTYEQYF
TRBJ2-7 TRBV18 CASSPLAGEGSYEQYF